This T cell receptor (beta chain) was recorded in a study of technical replicates of blood from several donors. Data came from immunoSEQ multiplex PCR; TCRdb stores just in-frame clones and leaves some out. The table lists 54,000 or so clones, 94% of them singletons, with 0.2% to 0.25% in the top ten. This CDR3 is 13 amino acids long. V was pared by 5 bases and J by 5 bases, with 10 bases between. Germline-derived CDR1 and CDR2 are PRHDT and FYEKMQ (reference sequence). The TCR originated in a human donor in good health. The sequenced material came from T cells isolated from PBMCs. V is TRBV13 and J is TRBJ2-1; maybe TRBD2 (6 bases). Written as DNA, the CDR3 is TGTGCCAGCAGCCGCGGGACCAACAATGAGCAGTTCTTC. Encoded protein: CASSRGTNNEQFF.